The 8 T cell receptor beta chains given below trace back to one sample, sequenced in a study of shared clonotypes between healthy human individuals. Sequencing used immunoSEQ multiplex PCR; TCRdb keeps in-frame clones, though not all of them. The sample records about 1.5 million clones, around 97% being singletons. The sequenced material came from naive CD4+ T cells sorted from blood. The subset was: CD45RA+ positively selected. The receptors here all came from a man under 40 in good health.

The genes are TRBV6-6 and TRBJ1-3, with 7 bases identical to TRBD1. This CDR3 has 15 amino acids. Germline CDR1 is MNHNY and CDR2 is SVGAGI (reference sequence). Trimming removed 3 bases from V and 3 bases from J; junction bases left unmatched: 5. CDR3 sequence: CASSYEGAYGNTIYF. CDR3 DNA sequence: TGTGCCAGCAGTTATGAGGGGGCGTATGGAAACACCATATATTTT.

The chain couples TRBV18 to TRBJ2-2; D call uncertain. From germline, CDR1 is KGHSH and CDR2 LQKENI. The CDR3 extends over 17 amino acids. The V and J ends lost 2 bases and 0 bases respectively, with 13 bases between them. CDR3 bases: TGTGCCAGCTCACCAGTCGGTGGTGGGACGAACACCGGGGAGCTGTTTTTT. Amino acid sequence: CASSPVGGGTNTGELFF.

The CDR3 loop reads CASRALTGADQPQHF. In DNA form, the CDR3 reads TGTGCCAGCAGGGCACTGACAGGGGCGGATCAGCCCCAGCATTTT. The chain couples TRBV2 to TRBJ1-5; 8 bases match TRBD1. The CDR3 is 15 amino acids. The V gene's germline CDR1 is SNHLY and CDR2 FYNNEI. V dropped 6 bases and J dropped 5; count of bases not matched to a gene: 9. Full variable domain (rest looked up from reference TRBV2 and TRBJ1-5): EPEVTQTPSHQVTQMGQEVILRCVPISNHLYFYWYRQILGQKVEFLVSFYNNEISEKSEIFDDQFSVERPDGSNFTLKIRSTKLEDSAMYFCASRALTGADQPQHFGDGTRLSIL.

The chain combines TRBV15 with TRBJ1-4, with D perhaps matching TRBD1 (5 bases). Germline CDR1 and CDR2: LNHNV and YYDKDF (reference sequence). The CDR3 consists of 15 residues. Trimming shortened V by 8 bases and J by 4 bases, and 17 bases separated the two germline ends. The CDR3 loop is CATLRERGINEKLFF. The CDR3 bases are TGTGCCACCCTCAGGGAAAGGGGTATTAATGAAAAACTGTTTTTT. The whole variable domain, filled in from reference TRBV15 and TRBJ1-4, reads DAMVIQNPRYQVTQFGKPVTLSCSQTLNHNVMYWYQQKSSQAPKLLFHYYDKDFNNEADTPDNFQSRRPNTSFCFLDIRSPGLGDTAMYLCATLRERGINEKLFFGSGTQLSVL.

V and J are TRBV5-1 and TRBJ2-1; TRBD2 aligns across 15 bases. CDR3 length: 17 amino acids. Trimming removed 0 bases from V and 7 bases from J; junction bases left unmatched: 5. From germline, CDR1 is SGHRS and CDR2 YFSETQ. The CDR3 reads CASSLEGLAGGGNEQFF. In DNA form, the CDR3 reads TGCGCCAGCAGCTTGGAGGGACTAGCGGGAGGTGGGAATGAGCAGTTCTTC.

The chain couples TRBV25-1 to TRBJ2-3, with D perhaps matching TRBD1 (6 bases). The CDR3 is 15 residues long. Deletions cut 1 base from V and 0 bases from J, with 8 bases between. Germline V gives CDR1 MGHDK, CDR2 SYGVNS. The CDR3 DNA follows: TGTGCCAGCAGTGAATCAGGGGCTAGCACAGATACGCAGTATTTT. This translates into CASSESGASTDTQYF.

The chain links TRBV19 to TRBJ2-7; 12 nucleotides agree with TRBD2. The CDR3 totals 15 residues. V lost 5 bases to trimming and J lost 2 bases; unmatched junction nucleotides: 4. Germline V gene lookup returns CDR1 LNHDA and CDR2 SQIVND (reference sequence). The CDR3 sequence is CASSLTSGRTYEQYF. CDR3 DNA sequence: TGTGCCAGTAGTCTCACTAGCGGGAGGACCTACGAGCAGTACTTC.

The chain joins TRBV2 to TRBJ2-1; 7 nucleotides align to TRBD1. CDR1 and CDR2 (germline): SNHLY, FYNNEI. With V trimmed by 5 bases and J by 7 bases, 5 bases remained unmatched. This CDR3 is 13 amino acids long. The CDR3 protein is CASSRDSRNEQFF. As DNA, the CDR3 is TGTGCCAGCAGTAGGGACAGCCGGAATGAGCAGTTCTTC.